The entry below gives a single T cell receptor (beta chain) sequence along with its context. The data are from a study of blood T cell repertoires in COVID-19. Germline V CDR1 and CDR2: MNHEY, SMNVEV (reference sequence). The CDR3 covers 17 residues. Trimming took 6 bases from V and 7 from J; bases not matched to a gene: 12. The data were produced by immunoSEQ multiplex PCR, yet TCRdb's version contains in-frame clones alone and is incomplete. Seen here are approximately 210,000 clones, about 87% observed once, and the top ten hold 1.5% to 2%. The receptor was isolated from a man aged 70 or older with acute or convalescent COVID-19. The J gene is TRBJ2-1, the V gene TRBV27, with 13 positions matching TRBD2. The sample was peripheral blood. The CDR3 DNA is TGTGCCAGCAGACCAACTAGCGGGAGGGCCTGGGGGAATGAGCAGTTCTTC. Protein product: CASRPTSGRAWGNEQFF.